These 18 T cell receptor beta chains were sequenced from one sample in a study of vaccination and CD4 T cells after COVID-19. Specified treatment: roughly ten-day PBMC culture with coronavirus spike peptide pools or control peptides (ViraFEST assay). Those CD4+ T cells from the unexposed donor predate the COVID-19 pandemic (2011-2018). No antigen has been identified for these receptors. Oncomine TCR Beta short-read sequencing was applied to DNA from cultured CD4+ T cells. DNA came from CD4+ T cells after culture. In TCRdb, the PCR reads were re-called with MiXCR into one record per CDR3 protein. The sample has approximately 10,000 distinct CDR3 sequences; around 37% are singletons. Material for sequencing was CD4+ T cells from blood, cultured in vitro. These TCRs come from a human donor in good health.

The gene calls are TRBV20-1 and TRBJ2-5; D remains unclear. Deletions cut 5 bases from V and 2 bases from J, with 9 bases between. Germline V gene data show CDR1 as DFQATT and CDR2 as SNEGSKA (reference sequence). This CDR3 is built from 12 residues. In DNA, the CDR3 is TGCAGTGCTTCGACCAAGCAAGAGACCCAGTACTTC. It yields the protein CSASTKQETQYF.

A few counts support this clonotype. The CDR3 reads CASSISGGDQPQHF. In DNA, the CDR3 is TGTGCCAGTAGTATTTCCGGGGGCGATCAGCCCCAGCATTTT. The chain has TRBV19 and TRBJ1-5, with a possible D match to TRBD1 (6 bases). The CDR3 length is 14 residues. Germline V gene lookup returns CDR1 LNHDA and CDR2 SQIVND (reference sequence). Trimming shortened V by 3 bases and J by 5 bases, and 11 bases separated the two germline ends. Variable domain in full (rest from reference TRBV19 and TRBJ1-5): DGGITQSPKYLFRKEGQNVTLSCEQNLNHDAMYWYRQDPGQGLRLIYYSQIVNDFQKGDIAEGYSVSREKKESFPLTVTSAQKNPTAFYLCASSISGGDQPQHFGDGTRLSIL.

V is TRBV15 and J is TRBJ2-7; tentatively, D is TRBD1 or TRBD2 (5 bases each). The CDR3 loop spans 15 amino acids. The V gene's germline CDR1 is LNHNV and CDR2 YYDKDF (reference sequence). Trimming left V 5 bases short and J 4 bases short, with 18 bases between. The CDR3 nucleotides are TGTGCCACCAGCCCACTTGGGGGTGCCCTTTACGAGCAGTACTTC. It codes for CATSPLGGALYEQYF. The full variable domain, its missing parts supplied by reference TRBV15 and TRBJ2-7, is DAMVIQNPRYQVTQFGKPVTLSCSQTLNHNVMYWYQQKSSQAPKLLFHYYDKDFNNEADTPDNFQSRRPNTSFCFLDIRSPGLGDTAMYLCATSPLGGALYEQYFGPGTRLTVT.

This chain joins TRBV6-2 or TRBV6-3 and TRBJ1-2, with D maybe TRBD1 (5 bases). CDR1 and CDR2 (germline): MNHEY, SVGEGT. This CDR3 spans 12 amino acids. V lost 6 bases to trimming and J lost 5 bases, with 10 bases between them. CDR3 nucleotide sequence: TGTGCCAGCAGGCTCAGGGATTATGGCTACACCTTC. It codes for CASRLRDYGYTF.

This chain uses TRBV5-4 with TRBJ2-7; no reliable D call. The CDR3 consists of 11 residues. CDR1 and CDR2 (germline): SGHNT, YYREEE (reference sequence). The germline V and J ends were trimmed by 3 bases and 5 bases, with 6 bases remaining between them. The CDR3 reads CASSSPNEQYF. The CDR3 nucleotides are TGTGCCAGCAGCTCCCCCAACGAGCAGTACTTC. The entire variable domain, with the rest obtained from reference TRBV5-4 and TRBJ2-7, is as follows: ETGVTQSPTHLIKTRGQQVTLRCSSQSGHNTVSWYQQALGQGPQFIFQYYREEENGRGNFPPRFSGLQFPNYSSELNVNALELDDSALYLCASSSPNEQYFGPGTRLTVT.

V is TRBV20-1 and J is TRBJ2-7; 8 bases are a match to TRBD1. The CDR3 is 13 residues long. Germline assignment: CDR1 DFQATT and CDR2 SNEGSKA (reference sequence). Trimming removed 6 bases from V and 6 bases from J; junction bases left unmatched: 10. The CDR3 loop reads CSAKERTGGEQYF. DNA of the CDR3: TGCAGTGCCAAAGAGCGAACAGGGGGCGAGCAGTACTTC.

The chain is built from TRBV5-5 and TRBJ2-7; maybe TRBD2 (6 bases). The V gene's germline CDR1 is SGHKS and CDR2 YYEKEE (reference sequence). The CDR3 has 15 residues. Trimming cost V 0 bases and J 4 bases, with 14 bases left between them. The CDR3 region is CASSLEAAGYYEQYF. In nucleotides, the CDR3 is TGTGCCAGCAGCTTGGAGGCAGCGGGCTATTACGAGCAGTACTTC.

The rearrangement uses TRBV19 and TRBJ1-2; D is undetermined. The CDR3 sequence is 12 residues long. CDR1 LNHDA and CDR2 SQIVND come from the germline V gene (reference sequence). V lost 6 bases, J lost 8 bases, and 13 bases lay in between. The CDR3 region is CASRVSNIGYTF. The CDR3 DNA reads as TGTGCCAGTAGAGTTTCGAACATAGGCTACACCTTC.

J is TRBJ1-2 and V is TRBV6-1, with TRBD1 identical over 7 bases. This CDR3 region has 13 residues. V gave up 5 bases and J gave up 8 bases; unmatched junction bases: 8. Germline lookup yields CDR1 MNHNS and CDR2 SASEGT. The CDR3 sequence is CASSPRTGLGYTF. Written as DNA, the CDR3 is TGTGCCAGCAGTCCGCGGACAGGACTCGGCTACACCTTC.

The sample holds a few counts of this clonotype. The chain couples TRBV28 to TRBJ1-1, with unresolved D. Germline V lookup: CDR1 MDHEN, CDR2 SYDVKM. V was pared by 1 base and J by 11 bases, with 14 bases between. The CDR3 is 13 residues long. As DNA, the CDR3 is TGTGCCAGCAGTTTATCTGCCGCGGGTGGGGCTTTCTTT. It encodes CASSLSAAGGAFF.

The table lists this clonotype with a few counts. The chain combines TRBV6-1 with TRBJ2-2; weak D call: TRBD2 (6 bases). V lost 6 bases and J 5 bases, leaving 7 bases between the germline ends. CDR1 and CDR2 from the germline V gene are MNHNS and SASEGT. The CDR3 length is 12 residues. For the CDR3, the DNA is TGTGCCAGCAGCCGGGGGACCGGGGAGCTGTTTTTT. This encodes CASSRGTGELFF.

The chain employs TRBV6-5 and TRBJ1-3; TRBD1 matches 9 bases. The CDR3 consists of 16 residues. J was trimmed by 6 bases and V by 2 bases; bases with no gene match: 8. Germline lookup yields CDR1 MNHEY and CDR2 SVGAGI. The CDR3 spells CASSYVGTGSQNTIYF. DNA of the CDR3: TGTGCCAGCAGTTACGTCGGGACAGGGAGTCAAAACACCATATATTTT.

This clonotype came up a few times. This rearrangement joins TRBV6-1 to TRBJ2-2; possibly TRBD1 for D (5 bases). Germline assignment: CDR1 MNHNS and CDR2 SASEGT. V lost 7 bases and J 2 bases, leaving 11 bases between the germline ends. CDR3 size: 14 residues. CDR3 sequence (DNA): TGTGCCAGCAAGATGGACACAAACACCGGGGAGCTGTTTTTT. This gives the protein CASKMDTNTGELFF.

This sequence joins TRBV20-1 and TRBJ1-5, with TRBD1 matching over 8 bases. After removal of 5 bases from V and 4 bases from J, the junction contained 10 bases not matched to a gene. The CDR3 has 15 amino acids. Per germline, CDR1 DFQATT and CDR2 SNEGSKA (reference sequence). CDR3 nucleotides: TGCAGTGCTTTAGAATGGGGACAGGCAAATCAGCCCCAGCATTTT. Its translation: CSALEWGQANQPQHF.

This chain links TRBV27 with TRBJ1-4; D not resolved. Trimming removed 6 bases at V and 5 bases at J, with 16 bases between. CDR3 length: 15 residues. CDR1 is MNHEY, CDR2 SMNVEV, per germline (reference sequence). The CDR3 DNA follows: TGTGCCAGCAGACAACTCGGACGGAGGAATGAAAAACTGTTTTTT. This translates into CASRQLGRRNEKLFF.

This clonotype was seen a few times. This chain links TRBV20-1 with TRBJ2-3, with 10 bases that match TRBD2. This CDR3 has 15 amino acids. The trim removed 2 bases at V and 0 bases at J, leaving 2 bases unmatched. Germline CDR1 DFQATT, CDR2 SNEGSKA (reference sequence). The CDR3 reads CSARLSGRSTDTQYF. The CDR3 DNA reads TGCAGTGCTAGACTTAGCGGGAGGAGCACAGATACGCAGTATTTT.

This rearrangement joins TRBV5-4 to TRBJ2-3; 7 bases line up with TRBD1. The CDR3 consists of 12 residues. J was trimmed by 6 bases and V by 3 bases; bases with no gene match: 1. Germline CDR1 is SGHNT and CDR2 is YYREEE (reference sequence). The CDR3 DNA reads as TGTGCCAGCAGCTGGGACAGCGATACGCAGTATTTT. Its translation is CASSWDSDTQYF.

V and J are TRBV19 and TRBJ1-1; D is unclear. With 4 bases removed from V and 1 base from J, the gap between germline ends came to 4 bases. This CDR3 spans 12 amino acids. Germline V gene data show CDR1 as LNHDA and CDR2 as SQIVND (reference sequence). As DNA, the CDR3 is TGTGCCAGTAGTAGACAGAACACTGAAGCTTTCTTT. Its translation is CASSRQNTEAFF.